These T cell receptor beta chains were read from a single sample in a study of Tregs in tolerant kidney transplant recipients. Assay: immunoSEQ multiplex PCR; the TCRdb copy retains only in-frame clones and omits some. The table has 75,000 to 100,000 clones, around nine tenths seen once. The sample comprised CD8+ T cells from blood. These receptors all stem from a human donor in good health. CDR3s leave out the opening cysteine and the closing phenylalanine or tryptophan. Size is omitted from some rows. Given values are once, few, many or a class for expanded clones.

size	V	length	J	CDR3
.	TRBV6-5	11	TRBJ1-2	ASRDPRDGGYT
.	TRBV5-8	14	TRBJ2-3	ASSPGLAGFADTQY
.	TRBV29-1	10	TRBJ2-1	SVERGYNEQF
.	TRBV15	11	TRBJ2-5	ATGAHFQETQY
.	TRBV9	13	TRBJ2-5	ASSIASGSFETQY
.	TRBV7-9	11	TRBJ1-1	ATRPSGNTEAF
.	TRBV19	12	TRBJ1-2	ASSIEGLDYGYT
.	TRBV13	10	TRBJ2-1	ASKIGADEQF
.	TRBV4-2	11	TRBJ2-3	ASSHLGTDTQY
.	TRBV19	12	TRBJ2-7	ASSIRDESYEQY
.	TRBV30	11	TRBJ2-7	ACETGRMDEQY
.	TRBV7-9	13	TRBJ1-1	ASSAGQGADTEAF
.	TRBV30	10	TRBJ2-3	AAEAFTDTQY
.	TRBV11-2	15	TRBJ2-1	ASSSVGTPSSYNEQF
.	TRBV7-9	13	TRBJ1-1	ASSLSYETSTEAF
.	TRBV27	12	TRBJ2-3	ASLSSLDPDTQY
.	TRBV7-9	12	TRBJ1-4	ASSSGQGREKLF
.	TRBV4-1	14	TRBJ1-5	ASSQGSVYSNQPQH
.	TRBV27	11	TRBJ2-1	ASSLDGYNEQF
.	TRBV9	12	TRBJ2-1	ASSQLAARNEQF
.	TRBV9	12	TRBJ2-2	ASSVGGYTGELF
.	TRBV5-1	13	TRBJ2-7	ASSSRRGTEYEQY
.	TRBV30	16	TRBJ2-7	AGRGGGPPSFTFYEQY
.	TRBV7-9	14	TRBJ1-5	ASSSNDRVSGQPQH
once	TRBV30	9	TRBJ1-1	AWGQGKEAF
.	TRBV15	14	TRBJ1-5	ATSRDRGASNQPQH